A selection of T cell receptor beta chains follows, all from one sample in a study of shared clonotypes between healthy human individuals. Libraries were prepared by immunoSEQ multiplex PCR; TCRdb keeps only in-frame clonotypes and omits some of them. Of 650,000 to 800,000 clones listed, about 91% are singletons. The sample comprised naive CD8+ T cells sorted from blood. These receptors were obtained from a man under 40 in good health. Each CDR3 is given with its conserved first and last residue. D genes are given only for firm matches. Expanded clones are given a class, and other clones once, few, many or no size at all.

d_call j_call clone_size v_call cdr3_aa cdr3_nt
. TRBJ2-1 . TRBV27 CASSGRRLQGNEQFF TGTGCCAGCAGTGGAAGAAGGCTACAGGGCAATGAGCAGTTCTTC
TRBD1 TRBJ2-4 . TRBV2 CASRAQGSAKNIQYF TGTGCCAGCAGGGCACAGGGGTCCGCGAAAAACATTCAGTACTTC
. TRBJ1-2 once TRBV9 CASSVVDKEGYTF TGTGCCAGCAGCGTAGTGGACAAAGAGGGCTACACCTTC
TRBD2 TRBJ2-3 . TRBV5-1 CASSEGLAGGDTDTQYF TGCGCCAGCAGCGAGGGGTTAGCGGGAGGTGACACAGATACGCAGTATTTT
. TRBJ2-3 . TRBV29-1 CSVEAGEADTQYF TGCAGCGTTGAAGCGGGAGAGGCAGATACGCAGTATTTT
. TRBJ1-1 . TRBV6-5 CASMTTAMNTEAFF TGTGCCAGCATGACGACAGCCATGAACACTGAAGCTTTCTTT
. TRBJ2-7 . TRBV25-1 CASNKFLYEQYF TGTGCCAGCAATAAGTTTCTCTACGAGCAGTACTTC
. TRBJ2-3 . TRBV5-4 CASTVADTDTQYF TGTGCCAGCACGGTAGCGGACACAGATACGCAGTATTTT
. TRBJ2-2 . TRBV9 CASSVGGTGELFF TGTGCCAGCAGCGTAGGTGGCACCGGGGAGCTGTTTTTT
. TRBJ2-1 once TRBV9 CASSVGHDEQFF TGTGCCAGCAGCGTAGGCCACGACGAGCAGTTCTTC
TRBD1 TRBJ1-1 . TRBV11-2 CASSLRDRGTRGNTEAFF TGTGCCAGCAGCTTACGGGACAGGGGCACCCGGGGGAACACTGAAGCTTTCTTT
. TRBJ2-6 . TRBV28 CASRAPGSGANVLTF TGTGCCAGCAGGGCCCCCGGCTCCGGGGCCAACGTCCTGACTTTC
. TRBJ1-1 . TRBV7-2 CASSSGPYTEAFF TGTGCCAGCAGCTCGGGGCCCTACACTGAAGCTTTCTTT
TRBD1 TRBJ2-7 few TRBV13 CASSLQGASYEQYF TGTGCCAGCAGCTTACAGGGGGCTAGCTACGAGCAGTACTTC
TRBD1 TRBJ1-2 . TRBV2 CASRDGQEDYGYTF TGTGCCAGCAGAGATGGACAGGAGGACTATGGCTACACCTTC
TRBD2 TRBJ2-1 once TRBV5-6 CASSLIAGRVYNEQFF TGTGCCAGCAGCTTGATAGCGGGGAGGGTTTACAATGAGCAGTTCTTC
TRBD2 TRBJ2-1 . TRBV9 CASSAYGTSSYNEQFF TGTGCCAGCAGCGCGTACGGGACTAGCAGCTACAATGAGCAGTTCTTC
. TRBJ2-1 . TRBV5-4 CASSLEISGGDEQFF TGTGCCAGCAGCTTGGAAATTAGCGGAGGGGATGAGCAGTTCTTC
TRBD1 TRBJ1-1 . TRBV4-1 CASSRQGGDTEAFF TGCGCCAGCAGCCGCCAGGGGGGCGACACTGAAGCTTTCTTT
. TRBJ2-7 . TRBV21-1 CASSTGDRGLSYEQYF TGTGCCAGCAGCACAGGGGACAGGGGATTATCCTACGAGCAGTACTTC
. TRBJ2-7 . TRBV5-6 CASSLGQVTLRGQYF TGTGCCAGCAGCTTGGGGCAGGTTACACTACGAGGGCAGTACTTC
. TRBJ2-3 . TRBV7-9 CASSFTPGTAITDTQYF TGTGCCAGCAGCTTCACTCCCGGGACGGCCATAACAGATACGCAGTATTTT
. TRBJ2-2 few TRBV6-1 CASSVRRTGTGELFF TGTGCCAGCAGTGTAAGGAGGACGGGCACCGGGGAGCTGTTTTTT
. TRBJ2-7 . TRBV7-8 CASSLAASLNEQYF TGTGCCAGCAGCTTAGCGGCTAGTCTAAACGAGCAGTACTTC
. TRBJ2-1 once TRBV5-1 CASSLQGYNEQFF TGCGCCAGCAGCTTACAGGGCTACAATGAGCAGTTCTTC
TRBD1 TRBJ1-5 . TRBV7-9 CASSLARGQGVGQPQHF TGTGCCAGCAGCTTAGCGAGGGGACAGGGGGTTGGGCAGCCCCAGCATTTT
. TRBJ2-7 . TRBV7-1 CASSVTPYEQYF TGTGCCAGCAGCGTTACCCCCTACGAGCAGTACTTC
. TRBJ2-5 . TRBV6-1 CASSNPVRGTQYF TGTGCCAGCAGCAACCCCGTACGCGGGACCCAGTACTTC
TRBD1 TRBJ1-2 . TRBV6-4 CASSDLAGGGENYGYTF TGTGCCAGCAGTGACTTGGCAGGGGGCGGAGAGAACTATGGCTACACCTTC
. TRBJ1-3 . TRBV7-6 CASSLPDGDAGNTIYF TGTGCCAGCAGCTTACCCGACGGCGATGCTGGAAACACCATATATTTT
. TRBJ1-5 . TRBV4-3 CASSQEWRDSNQPQHF TGCGCCAGCAGCCAAGAATGGCGGGACAGCAATCAGCCCCAGCATTTT
. TRBJ2-5 . TRBV27 CASRSLGQVEGTQYF TGTGCCAGCAGGTCGCTTGGGCAGGTCGAAGGGACCCAGTACTTC
. TRBJ1-5 . TRBV5-6 CASSLANRHDSNQPQHF TGTGCCAGCAGCTTGGCCAATCGGCACGATAGCAATCAGCCCCAGCATTTT
TRBD2 TRBJ2-3 . TRBV7-9 CASSLAQGSGSTDTQYF TGTGCCAGCAGCTTAGCGCAGGGTAGCGGGAGCACAGATACGCAGTATTTT
. TRBJ2-7 . TRBV29-1 CSVVGTGYEQYF TGCAGCGTTGTAGGGACTGGCTACGAGCAGTACTTC
TRBD1 TRBJ1-2 few TRBV19 CAAGTGAAGYTF TGTGCCGCCGGGACAGGGGCGGCTGGCTACACCTTC
. TRBJ2-1 once TRBV19 CASSTPSLTMKQFF TGTGCCAGTAGTACTCCAAGCCTAACAATGAAGCAGTTCTTC
. TRBJ1-2 . TRBV6-1 CASGGGYGYTF TGTGCCAGCGGAGGAGGCTATGGCTACACCTTC
TRBD1 TRBJ1-1 . TRBV2 CASSSLTGGNTEAFF TGTGCCAGCAGTTCCCTGACAGGGGGGAACACTGAAGCTTTCTTT
. TRBJ1-1 . TRBV28 CASTPSRWNTEAFF TGTGCCAGCACCCCGTCCAGATGGAACACTGAAGCTTTCTTT
. TRBJ1-1 . TRBV7-6 CASSNEGGRPEAFF TGTGCCAGCAGCAACGAGGGCGGGCGGCCTGAAGCTTTCTTT
. TRBJ1-2 . TRBV11-2 CASSLEGSWYGYTF TGTGCCAGCAGCTTAGAAGGGAGCTGGTATGGCTACACCTTC
. TRBJ2-3 . TRBV10-1 CASSDLGTDRAVFDTDTQYF TGCGCCAGCAGTGATTTGGGGACGGACCGTGCCGTGTTCGACACAGATACGCAGTATTTT
. TRBJ2-1 . TRBV2 CASSEHEQFF TGTGCCAGCAGTGAACATGAGCAGTTCTTC
. TRBJ1-1 . TRBV27 CASSPTGKPEAFF TGTGCCAGCAGTCCCACAGGGAAGCCTGAAGCTTTCTTT
TRBD2 TRBJ2-3 . TRBV28 CASSLSTSGSTDTQYF TGTGCCAGCAGTTTATCGACTAGCGGTAGCACAGATACGCAGTATTTT
TRBD1 TRBJ2-7 . TRBV7-9 CASSWSAGQDLYEQYF TGTGCCAGCAGCTGGAGCGCCGGACAGGACCTCTACGAGCAGTACTTC
. TRBJ1-5 . TRBV28 CASSLLSTISNQPQHF TGTGCCAGCAGTTTACTCTCCACGATTAGCAATCAGCCCCAGCATTTT
TRBD2 TRBJ2-1 once TRBV15 CATSRVSGSLSYNEQFF TGTGCCACCAGCAGAGTTAGCGGGAGTCTTTCCTACAATGAGCAGTTCTTC
TRBD2 TRBJ2-1 . TRBV11-2 CASSLELREIEQFF TGTGCCAGCAGCTTAGAGCTGCGGGAGATTGAGCAGTTCTTC
. TRBJ2-7 . TRBV10-2 CASSDPYSQGAQDEQYF TGCGCCAGCAGTGACCCATATTCACAAGGGGCCCAAGACGAGCAGTACTTC
TRBD2 TRBJ2-1 . TRBV5-6 CASSPGLAEIYNEQFF TGTGCCAGCAGCCCGGGACTAGCGGAGATCTACAATGAGCAGTTCTTC
. TRBJ2-7 . TRBV11-1 CASSFLSRVSEQYF TGTGCCAGCAGCTTCCTATCTCGGGTCAGCGAGCAGTACTTC
TRBD1 TRBJ2-7 . TRBV6-1 CASSERTGQLVYEQYF TGTGCCAGCAGTGAAAGGACAGGCCAACTTGTCTACGAGCAGTACTTC
. TRBJ2-7 . TRBV9 CASSGGPGSYEQYF TGTGCCAGCAGCGGGGGGCCAGGCTCCTACGAGCAGTACTTC
. TRBJ2-5 . TRBV7-2 CASSMNRWGETQYF TGTGCCAGCAGTATGAACCGGTGGGGAGAGACCCAGTACTTC
. TRBJ2-7 . TRBV28 CASTSAGRTYEQYF TGTGCCAGCACCTCCGCTGGGCGGACCTACGAGCAGTACTTC
. TRBJ2-7 . TRBV7-8 CASSFEPGYEQYF TGTGCCAGCAGCTTCGAGCCGGGCTACGAGCAGTACTTC
. TRBJ2-7 . TRBV2 CASSEGGSYEQYF TGTGCCAGCAGTGAAGGGGGTTCCTACGAGCAGTACTTC
TRBD1 TRBJ1-1 . TRBV7-9 CASSSNLGTAHRRNTEAFF TGTGCCAGCAGTTCGAACCTCGGGACAGCGCACCGGAGGAACACTGAAGCTTTCTTT